What follows are 26 T cell receptor beta chains derived from one specimen sequenced in a study of Graves' ophthalmopathy and Graves' hyperthyroidism. Amplifying from RNA transcripts, the study obtained TCR beta CDR3 regions. The first-round RT-PCR employed HTBI primers together with the Qiagen OneStep RT-PCR kit. A multiplex PCR was then performed as the second round. TCRdb re-derived calls from the multiplex PCR reads in MiXCR, one entry per CDR3 protein. Of around 590,000 distinct CDR3 sequences in the sample, approximately 37% were seen once. The sample taken for sequencing was peripheral blood or thyroid tissue (not recorded which). All receptors come from an adult man with Graves' hyperthyroidism.

This clonotype was seen at least ten times. The chain uses TRBV2 and TRBJ1-6, with 8 bases that match TRBD1. The germline gives CDR1 SNHLY, CDR2 FYNNEI. V lost 6 bases and J lost 2; bases outside the gene matches: 3. This CDR3 has 15 amino acids. CDR3 in DNA: TGTGCCAGCAGACAGGGGGTCGCCTATAATTCACCCCTCCACTTT. It encodes CASRQGVAYNSPLHF. Full variable domain (rest looked up from reference TRBV2 and TRBJ1-6): EPEVTQTPSHQVTQMGQEVILRCVPISNHLYFYWYRQILGQKVEFLVSFYNNEISEKSEIFDDQFSVERPDGSNFTLKIRSTKLEDSAMYFCASRQGVAYNSPLHFGNGTRLTVT.

The table lists this clonotype with many counts. This CDR3 is CASSLFAGGNQPQHF. CDR3 in DNA: TGTGCCAGCAGCTTATTCGCTGGGGGGAATCAGCCCCAGCATTTT. V gene TRBV7-6 combines with J gene TRBJ1-5; perhaps TRBD1 as D (5 bases). Trimming removed 2 bases at V and 4 bases at J, with 12 bases between. The CDR3 spans 15 residues. Germline V gene sequence: CDR1 SGHVS, CDR2 FNYEAQ.

The genes are TRBV4-1 and TRBJ2-2, with no clear D. CDR3 length equals 16 residues. Germline assignment: CDR1 MGHRA and CDR2 YSYEKL. V was clipped by 1 base and J by 4 bases, with 13 bases between them. CDR3 in DNA: TGCGCCAGCAGCCAAGTTTACATAAACCCCACCGGGGAGCTGTTTTTT. Translation: CASSQVYINPTGELFF.

This clonotype was observed at least ten times. This rearrangement joins TRBV2 to TRBJ1-2; the D is unclear. CDR1 SNHLY and CDR2 FYNNEI come from the germline V gene. The CDR3 runs 16 residues. Trimming removed 5 bases at V and 1 base at J, with 17 bases between. The DNA for the CDR3 is TGTGCCAGCAGTAAAGGGTCGGGGTACAGTAACTATGGCTACACCTTC. This codes for CASSKGSGYSNYGYTF. The full variable domain, in which reference TRBV2 and TRBJ1-2 provide the parts outside the CDR3, is EPEVTQTPSHQVTQMGQEVILRCVPISNHLYFYWYRQILGQKVEFLVSFYNNEISEKSEIFDDQFSVERPDGSNFTLKIRSTKLEDSAMYFCASSKGSGYSNYGYTFGSGTRLTVV.

The rearrangement joins TRBV2 to TRBJ1-6; TRBD1 is a possible D gene (5 bases). Germline CDR1 and CDR2: SNHLY and FYNNEI. The CDR3 covers 14 residues. The CDR3 protein is CARDSGTGNSPLHF. The CDR3 DNA sequence: TGTGCTAGAGATTCAGGGACGGGGAATTCACCCCTCCACTTT.

This clonotype was detected a few times. The chain employs TRBV5-1 and TRBJ1-4, with D perhaps TRBD1 (5 bases). The V gene lost 3 bases and the J gene lost 3 bases, with 15 bases spanning the gap. Germline CDR1 and CDR2: SGHRS and YFSETQ. The length of the CDR3 is 16 residues. The CDR3 DNA reads as TGCGCCAGCAGCTCCGGGGACCGCAGCCCTAATGAAAAACTGTTTTTT. Residues: CASSSGDRSPNEKLFF.

V is TRBV2 and J is TRBJ2-3; D may be TRBD2 (6 bases). The CDR3 extends over 13 amino acids. The ends were cut back, 6 bases at V and 5 bases at J, with 12 bases in the middle. Germline V gives CDR1 SNHLY, CDR2 FYNNEI. CDR3 nucleotide sequence: TGTGCCAGCAGCCTAGCGAGGGAAGATACGCAGTATTTT. Its protein product is CASSLAREDTQYF.

The chain couples TRBV12-3 or TRBV12-4 to TRBJ2-3, with TRBD2 as a possible D gene (5 bases). CDR3 length equals 13 residues. V lost 2 bases and J 3 bases, leaving 6 bases between the germline ends. Here the CDR3 reads CASSLLATDTQYF. For the CDR3, the DNA is TGTGCCAGCAGTTTACTAGCAACAGATACGCAGTATTTT.

This clonotype was seen ten or more times. The chain links TRBV7-9 to TRBJ1-4; 9 nucleotides align to TRBD1. There are 15 residues in the CDR3. V was clipped by 3 bases and J by 8 bases; unmatched bases: 7. Germline V gene data show CDR1 as SEHNR and CDR2 as FQNEAQ (reference sequence). CDR3 loop: CASSLGGTGNEKLFF. As DNA, the CDR3 is TGTGCCAGCAGCTTGGGGGGGACAGGGAACGAAAAACTGTTTTTT.

The chain combines TRBV5-5 with TRBJ2-5; no firm D call. CDR1 and CDR2 from the germline V gene are SGHKS and YYEKEE (reference sequence). This CDR3 is 15 amino acids long. The ends were cut back, 0 bases at V and 7 bases at J, with 16 bases in the middle. The CDR3 here is CASSLEGPTGRTQYF. The CDR3 nucleotides read TGTGCCAGCAGCTTGGAGGGCCCGACCGGTAGGACCCAGTACTTC.

This clonotype was seen a few times. This chain links TRBV7-6 with TRBJ2-1; TRBD1 matches 7 bases. The CDR3 runs 16 residues. CDR1 and CDR2 (germline): SGHVS, FNYEAQ. The junction had 5 bases not matched to a gene; V was cut back by 1 base and J by 2 bases. Here the CDR3 reads CASSLVTGAPYNEQFF. The CDR3 region has the DNA TGTGCCAGCAGCTTAGTAACAGGGGCGCCCTACAATGAGCAGTTCTTC. Variable domain in full (rest from reference TRBV7-6 and TRBJ2-1): GAGVSQSPRYKVTKRGQDVALRCDPISGHVSLYWYRQALGQGPEFLTYFNYEAQQDKSGLPNDRFSAERPEGSISTLTIQRTEQRDSAMYRCASSLVTGAPYNEQFFGPGTRLTVL.

This clonotype was counted a few times. DNA for the CDR3: TGTGCCAGCAGCCAAGTAATTCCCTACGAGCAGTACTTC. Encoded protein: CASSQVIPYEQYF. V gene TRBV7-2 combines with J gene TRBJ2-7; D remains ambiguous. This CDR3 spans 13 amino acids. CDR1 and CDR2 (germline): SGHTA, FQGNSA. V was pared by 5 bases and J by 2 bases, with 10 bases between.

This clonotype was seen repeatedly, ten times or more. The CDR3 loop is CASSPQGIGGYTF. The CDR3 DNA sequence: TGTGCCAGCAGCCCACAGGGGATCGGGGGCTACACCTTC. The chain uses TRBV5-6 and TRBJ1-2; 7 positions match TRBD1. J gave up 8 bases and V 4 bases, and 8 bases lay outside the gene matches. Germline loops: CDR1 SGHDT, CDR2 YYEEEE. This CDR3 comprises 13 residues.

In this sample, this clonotype turned up many times. V usage is TRBV20-1 and J usage is TRBJ1-6; D not certain. From germline, CDR1 is DFQATT and CDR2 SNEGSKA (reference sequence). The CDR3 runs 13 residues. Between the trimmed V and J ends, which lost 6 bases and 9 bases, there was a span of 15 bases. CDR3 nucleotide sequence: TGCAGTGCCTCGACGGTCTCGGGTTCACCCCTCCACTTT. It translates to CSASTVSGSPLHF.

This chain joins TRBV6-1 and TRBJ2-3; maybe TRBD2 (6 bases). Germline loops: CDR1 MNHNS, CDR2 SASEGT. The V gene lost 4 bases and the J gene lost 5 bases, with 16 bases spanning the gap. The CDR3 is 15 amino acids. Written as DNA, the CDR3 is TGTGCCAGCAGTGGGAACCAGCTAGCGCTAGATACGCAGTATTTT. Its translation: CASSGNQLALDTQYF.

This clonotype was detected ten times or more. The chain uses TRBV20-1 and TRBJ1-5; D is uncertain. Germline V gene sequence: CDR1 DFQATT, CDR2 SNEGSKA (reference sequence). The CDR3 loop spans 14 amino acids. Between the trimmed V and J ends, which lost 1 base and 1 base, there was a span of 8 bases. The DNA for the CDR3 is TGCAGTGCTAGAGGTACCCAGAGCAATCAGCCCCAGCATTTT. Amino acid sequence: CSARGTQSNQPQHF.

The table lists this clonotype with many counts. The J gene is TRBJ2-2, the V gene TRBV7-3; TRBD2 matches at 15 bases. J gave up 3 bases and V 5 bases, and 7 bases lay outside the gene matches. Germline assignment: CDR1 SGHTA and CDR2 FQGTGA. CDR3 size: 18 residues. Here the CDR3 reads CASSPRTSGRADTGELFF. DNA for the CDR3: TGTGCCAGCAGCCCCCGGACTAGCGGGAGGGCGGACACCGGGGAGCTGTTTTTT.

The chain recombines TRBV12-3 or TRBV12-4 with TRBJ2-5, with 9 bases aligning to TRBD2. V was clipped by 6 bases and J by 5 bases; unmatched bases: 13. The CDR3 runs to 16 residues. CDR3 sequence: CASSLQGTSRIETQYF. Here the CDR3 DNA reads TGTGCCAGCAGCCTACAGGGGACTAGCAGGATCGAGACCCAGTACTTC.

The V gene is TRBV10-3, the J gene TRBJ2-6; no definite D call. The V end lost 2 bases, the J end lost 0 bases, and 8 bases lay between the germline ends. In germline, CDR1 is ENHRY, CDR2 SYGVKD. CDR3 length equals 16 residues. Written as DNA, the CDR3 is TGTGCCATCAGTGAGGCAGGAAGCTCTGGGGCCAACGTCCTGACTTTC. As protein: CAISEAGSSGANVLTF.

The sample holds many counts of this clonotype. The chain links TRBV7-8 to TRBJ2-7; D might be TRBD2 (6 bases). The CDR3 covers 16 residues. Per germline, CDR1 SGHVS and CDR2 FQNEAQ. V lost 5 bases to trimming and J lost 5 bases, with 22 bases between them. In nucleotides, the CDR3 is TGTGCCAGCAGCACCCCCCGGGCTAGCGTGGCCCACGAGCAGTACTTC. Translating gives CASSTPRASVAHEQYF.

The chain links TRBV5-1 to TRBJ2-3, with TRBD1 identical over 8 bases. This CDR3 spans 15 amino acids. Germline CDR1 and CDR2: SGHRS and YFSETQ. After removal of 5 bases from V and 4 bases from J, the junction contained 9 bases not matched to a gene. This CDR3 reads CASSPGQGLADTQYF. The DNA for the CDR3 is TGCGCCAGCAGTCCAGGACAGGGCTTGGCAGATACGCAGTATTTT.

This clonotype came up a few times. The rearrangement links TRBV2 to TRBJ1-1; a possible D gene is TRBD1 (5 bases). This CDR3 is built from 12 residues. Germline CDR1 and CDR2: SNHLY and FYNNEI. Trimming took 6 bases from V and 3 from J, leaving 8 bases between them. In DNA, the CDR3 is TGTGCCAGCAGGGGAGGGGACACTGAAGCTTTCTTT. Translated: CASRGGDTEAFF.

The chain couples TRBV7-9 to TRBJ2-7; D gene uncertain. This CDR3 has 16 amino acids. The germline gives CDR1 SEHNR, CDR2 FQNEAQ (reference sequence). Trimming pared 5 bases from V and 7 bases from J, leaving 24 bases between. CDR3 loop: CASSPFVAVQGNEQYF. The CDR3 DNA reads as TGTGCCAGCAGCCCCTTCGTCGCGGTACAAGGGAATGAGCAGTACTTC.

At least ten counts were recorded for this clonotype. CDR3 in amino acids: CASSRVLAGGMETQYF. As DNA, the CDR3 is TGCGCCAGCAGCCGGGTGCTAGCGGGGGGGATGGAGACCCAGTACTTC. This chain joins TRBV4-1 and TRBJ2-5; 12 bases are a match to TRBD2. V shed 4 bases and J 5 bases; nucleotides not matched to a gene: 8. The length of the CDR3 is 16 residues. Germline loops: CDR1 MGHRA, CDR2 YSYEKL.

This clonotype was counted many times. The gene calls are TRBV10-2 and TRBJ2-5; 7 bases are a match to TRBD2. V was pared by 7 bases and J by 1 base, with 3 bases of the junction left unmatched. Germline-derived CDR1 and CDR2 are WSHSY and SAAADI. The CDR3 runs to 13 residues. CDR3 protein: CASKSGTQETQYF. CDR3 sequence (DNA): TGCGCCAGCAAGAGCGGGACCCAAGAGACCCAGTACTTC.

The V call is TRBV12-3 or TRBV12-4, the J call TRBJ1-2; 9 bases align to TRBD1. J gave up 6 bases and V 5 bases, and 13 bases lay outside the gene matches. The CDR3 is 16 residues long. Written as DNA, the CDR3 is TGTGCCAGCAGTGGAAGGGTAACAGGGGGCTCCCATGGCTACACCTTC. This encodes CASSGRVTGGSHGYTF.